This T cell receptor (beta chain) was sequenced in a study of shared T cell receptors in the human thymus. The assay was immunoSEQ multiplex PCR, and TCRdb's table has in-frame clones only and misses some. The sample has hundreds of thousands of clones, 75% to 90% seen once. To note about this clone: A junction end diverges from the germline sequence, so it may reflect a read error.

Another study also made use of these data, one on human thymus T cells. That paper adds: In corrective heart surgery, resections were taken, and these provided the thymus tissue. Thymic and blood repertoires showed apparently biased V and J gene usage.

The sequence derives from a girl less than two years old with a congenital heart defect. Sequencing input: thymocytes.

DNA of the CDR3: TGTGCCAGCAGACTTATCTTCGGGGACTTTGACTTC. Amino acids: CASRLIFGDFDF. The chain employs TRBV7-9 and TRBJ2-7; maybe TRBD2 (6 bases). The CDR3 extends over 12 amino acids. Germline V lookup: CDR1 SEHNR, CDR2 FQNEAQ (reference sequence). Full variable domain (outside the CDR3, taken from reference TRBV7-9 and TRBJ2-7): DTGVSQNPRHKITKRGQNVTFRCDPISEHNRLYWYRQTLGQGPEFLTYFQNEAQLEKSRLLSDRFSAERPKGSFSTLEIQRTEQGDSAMYLCASRLIFGDFDFGPGTRLTVT.